This T cell receptor (beta chain) was recovered during a study of shared clonotypes between healthy human individuals. V was clipped by 3 bases and J by 2 bases, with 7 bases between them. Per the germline V gene, CDR1 is MGHDK and CDR2 is SYGVNS. This CDR3 has 13 residues. About this clone: The antigen is unknown.

Assay: immunoSEQ multiplex PCR; the TCRdb copy retains only in-frame clones and omits some. Here the sample spans hundreds of thousands of clones, around 78% being singletons. Notes on the study in general: Naive subsets usually exceeded memory subsets in estimated richness. The small donor group covered limited genetic and exposure diversity. Among donors, clonotype sharing was expected to be affected by sequencing depth. Generation probabilities were higher for clonotypes shared across all four sorted-subset donors than for unshared ones.

The V and J genes are TRBV25-1 and TRBJ1-1; D remains unclear. Specimen: memory CD4+ T cells sorted from blood. Subset here: CD45RA-negative fraction. The TCR sequence derives from a woman aged 25 to 39 in good health. Here the CDR3 DNA reads TGTGCCAGCAGTGATCCTACTAACACTGAAGCTTTCTTT. Translated: CASSDPTNTEAFF. The full variable domain, in which reference TRBV25-1 and TRBJ1-1 provide the parts outside the CDR3, is EADIYQTPRYLVIGTGKKITLECSQTMGHDKMYWYQQDPGMELHLIHYSYGVNSTEKGDLSSESTVSRIRTEHFPLTLESARPSHTSQYLCASSDPTNTEAFFGQGTRLTVV.